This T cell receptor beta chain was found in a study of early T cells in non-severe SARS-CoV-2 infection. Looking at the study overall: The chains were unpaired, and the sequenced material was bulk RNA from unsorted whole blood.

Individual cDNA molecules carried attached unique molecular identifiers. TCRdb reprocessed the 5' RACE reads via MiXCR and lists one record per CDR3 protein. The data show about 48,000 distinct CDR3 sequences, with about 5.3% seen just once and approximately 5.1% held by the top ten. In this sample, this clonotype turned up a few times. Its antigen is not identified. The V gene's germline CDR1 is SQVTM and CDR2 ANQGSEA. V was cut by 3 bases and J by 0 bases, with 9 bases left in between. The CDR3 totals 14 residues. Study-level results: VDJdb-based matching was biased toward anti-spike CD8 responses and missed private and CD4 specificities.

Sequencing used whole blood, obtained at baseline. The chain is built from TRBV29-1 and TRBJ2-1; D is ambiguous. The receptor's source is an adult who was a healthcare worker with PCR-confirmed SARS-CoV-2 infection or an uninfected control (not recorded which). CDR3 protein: CSVETPSSYNEQFF. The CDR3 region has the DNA TGCAGCGTTGAGACTCCGAGCTCCTACAATGAGCAGTTCTTC.